Following are 11 T cell receptor beta chains from one sample sequenced in a study of T cells in Graves' hyperthyroidism and ophthalmopathy. RNA transcripts provided the source from which TCR beta CDR3 regions were amplified. HTBI primers drove first-round RT-PCR of the TCR CDR3. TCRdb used MiXCR to reprocess the multiplex PCR reads, holding one entry per CDR3 protein. Of about 510,000 distinct CDR3 sequences listed, 40% to 50% are singletons. Sequencing was done on a sample of peripheral blood or thyroid tissue (not recorded which). The receptors were gathered from an adult woman with Graves' disease, either hyperthyroidism or ophthalmopathy (not recorded which).

The rearrangement links TRBV14 to TRBJ2-5, with 7 positions matching TRBD2. Germline CDR1 reads SGHDN; CDR2 reads FVKESK. This CDR3 has 17 amino acids. The J segment lost 6 bases and the V segment lost 0 bases, leaving 13 bases of the junction unmatched. CDR3 amino acids: CASSQEHSRGSVKTQYF. DNA of the CDR3: TGTGCCAGCAGCCAAGAACACTCTCGCGGGAGTGTTAAGACCCAGTACTTC.

Ten or more counts support this clonotype. The rearrangement uses TRBV11-2 and TRBJ1-1; D gene uncertain. The germline V gene encodes CDR1 SGHAT and CDR2 FQNNGV. V was trimmed by 1 base and J by 6 bases, leaving 9 bases between them. This CDR3 is 13 amino acids long. Here the CDR3 DNA reads TGTGCCAGCAGCTTAGGGTATGCTGCTGAAGCTTTCTTT. Protein product: CASSLGYAAEAFF.

This clonotype was seen at least ten times. The CDR3 sequence is CASIHPGRTGELFF. For the CDR3, the DNA is TGTGCCAGCATCCACCCGGGGCGCACCGGGGAGCTGTTTTTT. The chain employs TRBV19 and TRBJ2-2; D may correspond to TRBD1 or TRBD2 (5 bases each). The CDR3 spans 14 residues. Trimming removed 9 bases from V and 4 bases from J, with 15 bases in between. Germline lookup yields CDR1 LNHDA and CDR2 SQIVND (reference sequence).

This clonotype came up many times. The chain links TRBV29-1 to TRBJ1-2, with a tentative D call TRBD1 (5 bases). CDR1 and CDR2 (germline): SQVTM, ANQGSEA. V lost 8 bases and J lost 7, with 20 bases in between. This CDR3 spans 13 amino acids. CDR3 sequence: CSLNQGGGSGYTF. CDR3 coding DNA: TGCAGCCTTAACCAGGGCGGAGGAAGTGGCTACACCTTC.

The gene calls are TRBV29-1 and TRBJ2-7; D gene ambiguous. The CDR3 length is 11 residues. Trimming shortened V by 6 bases and J by 6 bases, and 12 bases separated the two germline ends. Germline-derived CDR1 and CDR2 are SQVTM and ANQGSEA. CDR3 coding DNA: TGCAGCGTGGACCTGGTGGGCGAGCAGTACTTC. Translated: CSVDLVGEQYF.

The chain couples TRBV15 to TRBJ1-5, with 9 bases identical to TRBD1. The ends lost 5 bases at V and 7 bases at J; junction bases unmatched: 9. The CDR3 consists of 15 residues. Looked up from germline, CDR1 is LNHNV and CDR2 is YYDKDF (reference sequence). The CDR3 sequence is CATSGRDRDSQPQHF. CDR3 bases: TGTGCCACCAGCGGGCGGGACAGGGACAGCCAGCCCCAGCATTTT.

This clonotype was seen many times. At one end the junction does not follow the germline gene, possibly because of a read error. The J gene is TRBJ1-2, the V gene TRBV2; D remains ambiguous. Germline lookup yields CDR1 SNHLY and CDR2 FYNNEI. The CDR3 length is 12 residues. The chain's CDR3 is CPSGRVLGGYTF. CDR3 DNA: TGCCCCTCGGGTAGGGTACTGGGGGGCTACACCTTC.

The chain is built from TRBV18 and TRBJ1-2, with D perhaps matching TRBD1 (5 bases). Looked up from germline, CDR1 is KGHSH and CDR2 is LQKENI. CDR3 length: 13 amino acids. V lost 3 bases to trimming and J lost 5 bases, with 10 bases between them. CDR3 nucleotide sequence: TGTGCCAGCTCACCGTCAGGGCAATATGGCTACACCTTC. Translation: CASSPSGQYGYTF.

The chain uses TRBV7-8 and TRBJ1-1; D possibly corresponds to TRBD1 (5 bases). The CDR3 spans 15 residues. V gave up 6 bases and J gave up 3 bases, with 17 bases separating them. In germline, CDR1 is SGHVS, CDR2 FQNEAQ. The CDR3 sequence: CASSRRAGRYTEAFF. The CDR3 region has the DNA TGTGCCAGCAGTCGTCGAGCAGGGCGTTACACTGAAGCTTTCTTT.

This clonotype was counted many times. J is TRBJ1-6 and V is TRBV12-3 or TRBV12-4; D not resolved. The CDR3 length is 17 residues. Trimming cost V 1 base and J 7 bases, with 17 bases left between them. The chain's CDR3 is CASSLGLWGRENSPLHF. CDR3 DNA sequence: TGTGCCAGCAGTTTAGGTCTGTGGGGAAGGGAAAATTCACCCCTCCACTTT.

This clonotype was counted once. The chain employs TRBV7-8 and TRBJ1-2; no reliable D call. The germline CDR1 and CDR2 sequences are SGHVS and FQNEAQ. The V end lost 8 bases, the J end lost 5 bases, and 15 bases lay between the germline ends. The CDR3 runs 13 residues. CDR3 nucleotides: TGTGCCAGCGGTTTTTTTAACCAATATGGCTACACCTTC. Protein: CASGFFNQYGYTF. Looking up the rest from reference TRBV7-8 and TRBJ1-2 gives the full variable domain: GAGVSQSPRYKVAKRGQDVALRCDPISGHVSLFWYQQALGQGPEFLTYFQNEAQLDKSGLPSDRFFAERPEGSVSTLKIQRTQQEDSAVYLCASGFFNQYGYTFGSGTRLTVV.